This TCR beta chain originates from a study of blood T cell repertoires in COVID-19. Method: immunoSEQ multiplex PCR; TCRdb's copy keeps in-frame clones and lacks some. The repertoire holds under 250,000 clones, approximately 88% seen once, with 2.5% to 3% in the top ten. The CDR3 is 16 residues long. V was cut by 0 bases and J by 4 bases, with 14 bases left in between. Germline lookup yields CDR1 SGHDN and CDR2 FVKESK. The sequence was obtained from a woman in her thirties with acute COVID-19. Sequencing was done on a sample of PBMCs or T cells enriched from blood (not recorded which). This chain links TRBV14 with TRBJ2-3; a weak D match, TRBD2 (6 bases). Written as DNA, the CDR3 is TGTGCCAGCAGCCAAGATCGACTAGGTGGAGCAGATACGCAGTATTTT. It translates to CASSQDRLGGADTQYF.